The 15 T cell receptor beta chains given below trace back to one sample, sequenced in a study of blood T cell repertoires in COVID-19. TCRdb keeps only in-frame clones here, not all; method: immunoSEQ multiplex PCR. The table lists approximately 150,000 clones, around 90% of them singletons. Sequencing input: peripheral blood. The source of these receptors is a human donor in a cohort sampled during active COVID-19.

The chain has TRBV14 and TRBJ2-1; 8 nucleotides match TRBD2. Germline trimming cut 6 bases from V and 8 bases from J; bases unmatched to any gene: 9. Germline V gene data show CDR1 as SGHDN and CDR2 as FVKESK. The CDR3 has 14 amino acids. The CDR3 DNA sequence: TGTGCCAGCAGTCGATTAGCGGGGCAATATGAGCAGTTCTTC. It yields the protein CASSRLAGQYEQFF. The entire variable domain, with the rest obtained from reference TRBV14 and TRBJ2-1, is as follows: EAGVTQFPSHSVIEKGQTVTLRCDPISGHDNLYWYRRVMGKEIKFLLHFVKESKQDESGMPNNRFLAERTGGTYSTLKVQPAELEDSGVYFCASSRLAGQYEQFFGPGTRLTVL.

V usage is TRBV14 and J usage is TRBJ1-1, with D possibly matching TRBD1 (6 bases). The CDR3 has 17 amino acids. V was pared by 1 base and J by 3 bases, with 18 bases between. CDR1 and CDR2 (germline): SGHDN, FVKESK. CDR3 sequence: CASSQGFLDRRYTEAFF. The CDR3 DNA reads TGTGCCAGCAGCCAAGGTTTCCTAGACAGGCGCTACACTGAAGCTTTCTTT. The whole variable domain, filled in from reference TRBV14 and TRBJ1-1, reads EAGVTQFPSHSVIEKGQTVTLRCDPISGHDNLYWYRRVMGKEIKFLLHFVKESKQDESGMPNNRFLAERTGGTYSTLKVQPAELEDSGVYFCASSQGFLDRRYTEAFFGQGTRLTVV.

The rearrangement uses TRBV4-1 and TRBJ2-2, with 8 nucleotides matching TRBD1. Germline V gene data show CDR1 as MGHRA and CDR2 as YSYEKL. The V segment lost 3 bases and the J segment 0 bases; nucleotides outside the gene matches: 3. This CDR3 spans 16 amino acids. The CDR3 DNA reads TGCGCCAGCAGCCAGTGGACAGGGACGAACACCGGGGAGCTGTTTTTT. It yields the protein CASSQWTGTNTGELFF.

The rearrangement joins TRBV4-1 to TRBJ1-2; 12 nucleotides agree with TRBD1. Germline V lookup: CDR1 MGHRA, CDR2 YSYEKL. The CDR3 has 17 amino acids. Losses at the gene ends were 6 bases for V and 0 bases for J; bases not matched to a gene: 8. CDR3 sequence: CASRRGTGGDSNYGYTF. In DNA form, the CDR3 reads TGCGCCAGCAGGCGGGGGACAGGGGGCGATTCTAACTATGGCTACACCTTC.

The V and J genes are TRBV5-1 and TRBJ2-7, with D tentatively TRBD1 (5 bases). In germline, CDR1 is SGHRS, CDR2 YFSETQ. This CDR3 is 15 amino acids long. Deletions cut 3 bases from V and 4 bases from J, with 17 bases between. The CDR3 spells CASSWGPQKDYEQYF. As DNA, the CDR3 is TGCGCCAGCAGCTGGGGCCCGCAGAAGGATTACGAGCAGTACTTC.

This chain joins TRBV6-6 and TRBJ1-2; a possible D gene is TRBD1 (6 bases). Trimming cost V 6 bases and J 2 bases, with 10 bases left between them. The CDR3 consists of 13 residues. CDR1 and CDR2 (germline): MNHNY, SVGAGI (reference sequence). CDR3: CASSLTGNYGYTF. For the CDR3, the DNA is TGTGCCAGCAGCTTAACAGGGAACTATGGCTACACCTTC.

The chain uses TRBV6-5 and TRBJ2-7, with D maybe TRBD2 (5 bases). With 6 bases removed from V and 1 base from J, the gap between germline ends came to 10 bases. The CDR3 length is 13 residues. CDR1 and CDR2 from the germline V gene are MNHEY and SVGAGI. The DNA of the CDR3 is TGTGCCAGCAGCCTACTAGATTCCTACGAGCAGTACTTC. It translates to CASSLLDSYEQYF.

The V and J genes are TRBV6-2 or TRBV6-3 and TRBJ2-1, with a tentative D call TRBD2 (7 bases). V was cut by 2 bases and J by 4 bases, with 12 bases left in between. Germline V lookup: CDR1 MNHEY, CDR2 SVGEGT. The length of the CDR3 is 15 residues. CDR3: CASSYGGAYYNEQFF. The CDR3 DNA is TGTGCCAGCAGTTACGGGGGGGCCTATTACAATGAGCAGTTCTTC.

This chain links TRBV5-1 with TRBJ1-4; D perhaps matches TRBD1 (6 bases). Per the germline V gene, CDR1 is SGHRS and CDR2 is YFSETQ. The CDR3 contains 18 residues. Trimming left V 4 bases short and J 5 bases short, with 24 bases between. The CDR3, as DNA: TGCGCCAGCAGCCGCGACAGAAAACAGGGAGGGAAAAATGAAAAACTGTTTTTT. It yields the protein CASSRDRKQGGKNEKLFF.

The chain joins TRBV7-2 to TRBJ2-1, with 7 bases lining up with TRBD2. Germline CDR1 and CDR2: SGHTA and FQGNSA. The CDR3 length is 17 residues. The V and J ends lost 1 base and 1 base, in that order; junction bases with no gene match: 7. The CDR3 coding sequence is TGTGCCAGCAGCTTAGATGTCGGCGGGGGTTCCTACAATGAGCAGTTCTTC. This encodes CASSLDVGGGSYNEQFF.

This sequence joins TRBV18 and TRBJ2-1; D perhaps matches TRBD1 (6 bases). Germline V gives CDR1 KGHSH, CDR2 LQKENI. Trimming took 0 bases from V and 5 from J, leaving 14 bases between them. The CDR3 runs to 16 residues. CDR3 sequence (DNA): TGTGCCAGCTCACCACCTACGACAGGAAGCGACAATGAGCAGTTCTTC. Translating gives CASSPPTTGSDNEQFF.

The V call is TRBV5-1, the J call TRBJ2-5; D gene uncertain. CDR3 length equals 13 residues. CDR1 SGHRS and CDR2 YFSETQ come from the germline V gene. Trimming pared 4 bases from V and 3 bases from J, leaving 10 bases between. The chain's CDR3 is CASSLTQKETQYF. As DNA, the CDR3 is TGCGCCAGCAGCCTCACACAGAAAGAGACCCAGTACTTC.

The genes are TRBV19 and TRBJ1-6, with 7 bases identical to TRBD1. Germline CDR1 reads LNHDA; CDR2 reads SQIVND (reference sequence). The CDR3 has 14 residues. Trimming at V came to 3 bases and at J to 5 bases, leaving 1 base not matched to a gene. The CDR3 is CASSMGTDNSPLHF. The CDR3 coding sequence is TGTGCCAGTAGTATGGGGACAGATAATTCACCCCTCCACTTT.

This clone was seen more than once but under ten times. This sequence joins TRBV28 and TRBJ1-2; D call uncertain. V lost 6 bases to trimming and J lost 2 bases, with 16 bases between them. The CDR3 sequence is 15 residues long. Germline loops: CDR1 MDHEN, CDR2 SYDVKM. CDR3 sequence: CASRWAMGGNYGYTF. CDR3 sequence (DNA): TGTGCCAGCAGGTGGGCCATGGGAGGGAACTATGGCTACACCTTC.

Only one count was recorded for this clone. The J gene is TRBJ2-2, the V gene TRBV18, with 9 bases matching TRBD1. The CDR3 has 16 residues. With V trimmed by 8 bases and J by 0 bases, 7 bases remained unmatched. In germline, CDR1 is KGHSH, CDR2 LQKENI. DNA for the CDR3: TGTGCCAGCGGGGAACAGGGGGCCACGAACACCGGGGAGCTGTTTTTT. Protein: CASGEQGATNTGELFF. The full variable domain, with the rest looked up from reference TRBV18 and TRBJ2-2, is NAGVMQNPRHLVRRRGQEARLRCSPMKGHSHVYWYRQLPEEGLKFMVYLQKENIIDESGMPKERFSAEFPKEGPSILRIQQVVRGDSAAYFCASGEQGATNTGELFFGEGSRLTVL.